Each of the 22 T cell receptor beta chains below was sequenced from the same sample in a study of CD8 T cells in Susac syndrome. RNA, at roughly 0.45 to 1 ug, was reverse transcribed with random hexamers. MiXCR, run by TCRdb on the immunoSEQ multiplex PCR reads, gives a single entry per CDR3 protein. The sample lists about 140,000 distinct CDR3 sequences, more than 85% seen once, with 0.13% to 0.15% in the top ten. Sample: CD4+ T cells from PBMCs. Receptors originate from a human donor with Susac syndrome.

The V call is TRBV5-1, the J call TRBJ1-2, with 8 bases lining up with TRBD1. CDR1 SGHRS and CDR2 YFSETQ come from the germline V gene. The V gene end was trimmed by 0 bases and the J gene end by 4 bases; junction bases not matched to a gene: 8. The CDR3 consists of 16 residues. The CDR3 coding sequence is TGCGCCAGCAGCTTGGGGGCGACAGGGGCCGCCTATGGCTACACCTTC. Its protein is CASSLGATGAAYGYTF.

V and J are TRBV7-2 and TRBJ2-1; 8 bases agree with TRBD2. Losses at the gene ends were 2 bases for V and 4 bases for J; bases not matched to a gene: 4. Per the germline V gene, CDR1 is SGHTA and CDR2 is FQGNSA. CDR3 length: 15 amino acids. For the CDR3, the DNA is TGTGCCAGCAGCTTAACTAGCGGTACATACAATGAGCAGTTCTTC. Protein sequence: CASSLTSGTYNEQFF. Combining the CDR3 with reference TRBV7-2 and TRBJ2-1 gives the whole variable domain GAGVSQSPSNKVTEKGKDVELRCDPISGHTALYWYRQSLGQGLEFLIYFQGNSAPDKSGLPSDRFSAERTGGSVSTLTIQRTQQEDSAVYLCASSLTSGTYNEQFFGPGTRLTVL.

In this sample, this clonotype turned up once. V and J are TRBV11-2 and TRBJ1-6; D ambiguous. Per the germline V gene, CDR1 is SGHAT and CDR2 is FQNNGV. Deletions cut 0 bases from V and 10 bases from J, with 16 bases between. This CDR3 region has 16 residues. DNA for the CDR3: TGTGCCAGCAGCTTAGATGGATGGACTTCCTACTCACCCCTCCACTTT. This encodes CASSLDGWTSYSPLHF.

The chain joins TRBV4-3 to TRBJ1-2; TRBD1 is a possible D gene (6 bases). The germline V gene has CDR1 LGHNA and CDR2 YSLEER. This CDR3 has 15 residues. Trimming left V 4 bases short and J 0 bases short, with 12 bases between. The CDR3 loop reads CASSPYGTPNYGYTF. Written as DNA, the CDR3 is TGCGCCAGCAGCCCTTACGGGACACCTAACTATGGCTACACCTTC.

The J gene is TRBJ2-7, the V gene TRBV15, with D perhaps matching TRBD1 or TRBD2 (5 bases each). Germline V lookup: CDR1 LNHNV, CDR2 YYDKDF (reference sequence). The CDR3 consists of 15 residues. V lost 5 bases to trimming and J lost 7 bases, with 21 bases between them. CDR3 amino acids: CATSPEIPGTGEQYF. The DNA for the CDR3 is TGTGCCACCAGCCCTGAGATCCCCGGGACGGGGGAGCAGTACTTC.

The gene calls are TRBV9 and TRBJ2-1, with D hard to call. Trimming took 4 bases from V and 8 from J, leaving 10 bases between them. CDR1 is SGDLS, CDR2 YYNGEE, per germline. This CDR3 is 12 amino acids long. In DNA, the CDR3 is TGTGCCAGCAGCCCGACCAGGTATGAGCAGTTCTTC. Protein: CASSPTRYEQFF. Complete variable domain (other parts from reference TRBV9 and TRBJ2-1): DSGVTQTPKHLITATGQRVTLRCSPRSGDLSVYWYQQSLDQGLQFLIQYYNGEERAKGNILERFSAQQFPDLHSELNLSSLELGDSALYFCASSPTRYEQFFGPGTRLTVL.

This CDR3 reads CSARRNTRTDTQYF. The CDR3 region has the DNA TGCAGTGCTAGGCGGAATACACGCACAGATACGCAGTATTTT. The chain recombines TRBV20-1 with TRBJ2-3; D call uncertain. This CDR3 has 14 residues. In germline, CDR1 is DFQATT, CDR2 SNEGSKA (reference sequence). With 3 bases removed from V and 1 base from J, the gap between germline ends came to 11 bases.

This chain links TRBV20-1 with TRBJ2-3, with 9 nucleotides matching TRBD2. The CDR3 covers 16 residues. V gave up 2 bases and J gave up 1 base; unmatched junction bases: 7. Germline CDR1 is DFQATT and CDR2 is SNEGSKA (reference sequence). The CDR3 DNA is TGCAGTGCTAGACCGGTAGCGGGAGTCGGCACAGATACGCAGTATTTT. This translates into CSARPVAGVGTDTQYF.

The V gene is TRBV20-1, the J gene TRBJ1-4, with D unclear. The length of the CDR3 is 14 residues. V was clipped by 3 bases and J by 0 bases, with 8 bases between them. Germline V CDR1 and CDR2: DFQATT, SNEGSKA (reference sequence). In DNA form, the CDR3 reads TGCAGTGCTAGTGACGCAGCAACTAATGAAAAACTGTTTTTT. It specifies CSASDAATNEKLFF.

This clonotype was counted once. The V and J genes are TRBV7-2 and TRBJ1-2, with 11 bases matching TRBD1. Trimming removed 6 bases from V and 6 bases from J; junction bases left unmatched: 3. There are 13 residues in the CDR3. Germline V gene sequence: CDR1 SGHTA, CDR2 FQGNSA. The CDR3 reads CASRLGQGDGYTF. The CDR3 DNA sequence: TGTGCCAGCAGATTGGGACAGGGGGATGGCTACACCTTC.

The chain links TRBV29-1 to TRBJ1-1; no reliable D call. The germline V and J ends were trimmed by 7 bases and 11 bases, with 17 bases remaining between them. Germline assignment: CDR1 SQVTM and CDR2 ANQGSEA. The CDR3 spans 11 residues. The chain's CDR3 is CSAVEAVLAFF. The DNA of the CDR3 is TGCAGCGCCGTGGAGGCGGTTCTGGCTTTCTTT.

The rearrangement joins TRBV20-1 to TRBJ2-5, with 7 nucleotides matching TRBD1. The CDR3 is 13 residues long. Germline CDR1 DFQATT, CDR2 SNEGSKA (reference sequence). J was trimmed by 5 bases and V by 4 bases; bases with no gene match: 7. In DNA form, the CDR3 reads TGCAGTGCTACGTACAGGGGTCGGGAGACCCAGTACTTC. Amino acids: CSATYRGRETQYF.

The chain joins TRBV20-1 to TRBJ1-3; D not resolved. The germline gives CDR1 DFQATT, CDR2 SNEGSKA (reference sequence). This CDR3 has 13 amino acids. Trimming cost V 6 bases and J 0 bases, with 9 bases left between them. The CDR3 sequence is CSARTYSGNTIYF. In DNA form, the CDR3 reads TGCAGTGCCAGGACGTACTCTGGAAACACCATATATTTT.

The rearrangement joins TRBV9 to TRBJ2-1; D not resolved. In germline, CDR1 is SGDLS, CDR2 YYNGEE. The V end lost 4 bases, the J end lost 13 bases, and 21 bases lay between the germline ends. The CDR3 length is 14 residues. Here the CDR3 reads CASSPPAAARIQFF. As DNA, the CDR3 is TGTGCCAGCAGCCCCCCGGCGGCGGCCCGTATTCAGTTCTTC.

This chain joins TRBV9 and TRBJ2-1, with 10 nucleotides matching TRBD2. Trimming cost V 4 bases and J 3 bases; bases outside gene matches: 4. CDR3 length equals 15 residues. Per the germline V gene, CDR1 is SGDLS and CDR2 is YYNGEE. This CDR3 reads CASSKTSGLYNEQFF. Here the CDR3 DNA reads TGTGCCAGCAGCAAGACTAGCGGGCTCTACAATGAGCAGTTCTTC.

For the CDR3, the DNA is TGTGCCAGCTCCCAGGGGAGCAATCAGCCCCAGCATTTT. It is translated as CASSQGSNQPQHF. V is TRBV28 and J is TRBJ1-5; possible D gene TRBD1, 6 bases. The CDR3 runs 13 residues. The germline V and J ends were trimmed by 8 bases and 1 base, with 9 bases remaining between them. Germline CDR1 MDHEN, CDR2 SYDVKM.

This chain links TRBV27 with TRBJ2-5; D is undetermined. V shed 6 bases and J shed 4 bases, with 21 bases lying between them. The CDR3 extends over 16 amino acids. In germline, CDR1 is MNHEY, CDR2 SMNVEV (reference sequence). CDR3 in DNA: TGTGCCAGCAGCCCTGTTACGAAGGGCCTGCGAGAGACCCAGTACTTC. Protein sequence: CASSPVTKGLRETQYF.

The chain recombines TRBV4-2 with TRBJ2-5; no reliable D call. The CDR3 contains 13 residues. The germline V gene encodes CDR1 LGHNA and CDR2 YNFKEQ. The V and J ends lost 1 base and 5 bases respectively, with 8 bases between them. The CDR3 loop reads CASSQVPRETQYF. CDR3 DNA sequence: TGTGCCAGCAGCCAAGTCCCCCGGGAGACCCAGTACTTC.

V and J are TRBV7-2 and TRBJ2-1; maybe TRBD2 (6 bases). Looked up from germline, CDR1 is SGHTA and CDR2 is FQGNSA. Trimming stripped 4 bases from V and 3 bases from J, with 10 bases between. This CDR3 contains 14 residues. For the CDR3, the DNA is TGTGCCAGCAGCTCCAGCGGGCACTACAATGAGCAGTTCTTC. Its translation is CASSSSGHYNEQFF.

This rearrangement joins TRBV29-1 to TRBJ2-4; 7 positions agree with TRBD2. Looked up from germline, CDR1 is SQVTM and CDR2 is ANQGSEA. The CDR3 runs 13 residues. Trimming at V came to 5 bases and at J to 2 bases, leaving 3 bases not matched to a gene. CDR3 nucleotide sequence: TGCAGCGTTATGGGAGGGACCAAAAACATTCAGTACTTC. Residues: CSVMGGTKNIQYF.

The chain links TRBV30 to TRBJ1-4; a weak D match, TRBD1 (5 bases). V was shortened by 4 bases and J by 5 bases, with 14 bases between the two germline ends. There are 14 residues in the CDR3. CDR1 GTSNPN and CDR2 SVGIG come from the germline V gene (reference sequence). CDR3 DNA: TGTGCCTGGACCCCAGACAGCCTGAATGAAAAACTGTTTTTT. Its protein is CAWTPDSLNEKLFF.

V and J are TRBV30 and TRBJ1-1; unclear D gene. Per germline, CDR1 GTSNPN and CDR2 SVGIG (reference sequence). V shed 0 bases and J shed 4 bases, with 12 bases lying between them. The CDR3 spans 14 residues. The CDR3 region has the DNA TGTGCCTGGAGTGTTGAGCGGGGAACCACTGAAGCTTTCTTT. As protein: CAWSVERGTTEAFF. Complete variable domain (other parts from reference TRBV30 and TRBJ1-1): SQTIHQWPATLVQPVGSPLSLECTVEGTSNPNLYWYRQAAGRGLQLLFYSVGIGQISSEVPQNLSASRPQDRQFILSSKKLLLSDSGFYLCAWSVERGTTEAFFGQGTRLTVV.